The rows below give T cell receptor beta chains drawn from one sample of a study of blood T cell repertoires in COVID-19. Clones were read by immunoSEQ multiplex PCR, and TCRdb kept only the in-frame ones, dropping some. The table lists about 150,000 clones, about 83% of them singletons, with around 14% in the top ten. The sequencing sample was made of peripheral blood. These receptors were collected from a woman of 80 years or more with acute or convalescent COVID-19. Each CDR3 is given with its conserved first and last residue.

J: TRBJ1-5
length: 14
V: TRBV6-1
CDR3: CASTRTGGDQPQHF

J: TRBJ2-7
length: 16
V: TRBV18
CDR3: CASSPPGGDNTYEQYF

J: TRBJ1-1
length: 17
V: TRBV19
CDR3: CASSIAGGRQLHTEAFF

J: TRBJ1-2
length: 15
V: TRBV6-5
CDR3: CASRDRLEAHYGYTF

J: TRBJ2-7
length: 15
V: TRBV6-6
CDR3: CASSRPGLAAYEQYF

J: TRBJ2-2
length: 12
V: TRBV30
CDR3: CTLAVSTGELFF

J: TRBJ2-3
length: 17
V: TRBV4-2
CDR3: CASSPTGGLAGSDTQYF

J: TRBJ1-4
length: 16
V: TRBV6-2/TRBV6-3
CDR3: CASSRGTGPTNEKLFF

J: TRBJ1-5
length: 15
V: TRBV19
CDR3: CASSMGHPSNQPQHF

J: TRBJ2-2
length: 15
V: TRBV5-8
CDR3: CASRRGTGVSGELFF

J: TRBJ2-7
length: 15
V: TRBV16
CDR3: CASSQLGERDYEQYF

J: TRBJ2-6
length: 15
V: TRBV4-1
CDR3: CASSQIHSGANVLTF

J: TRBJ2-7
length: 17
V: TRBV18
CDR3: CASSPHAPGQGMYEQYF

J: TRBJ2-5
length: 18
V: TRBV7-2
CDR3: CASRTPGTSGGAGETQYF

J: TRBJ1-4
length: 15
V: TRBV3-1/TRBV3-2
CDR3: CASSPRDGMNEKLFF

J: TRBJ2-2
length: 15
V: TRBV9
CDR3: CASSRLASNTGELFF

J: TRBJ1-4
length: 15
V: TRBV5-1
CDR3: CASSLQGAANEKLFF

J: TRBJ1-4
length: 12
V: TRBV19
CDR3: CASTGSGEKLFF

J: TRBJ2-7
length: 14
V: TRBV25-1
CDR3: CASSELAYSYEQYF

J: TRBJ2-7
length: 16
V: TRBV7-9
CDR3: CASSLGTGGDHYEQYF